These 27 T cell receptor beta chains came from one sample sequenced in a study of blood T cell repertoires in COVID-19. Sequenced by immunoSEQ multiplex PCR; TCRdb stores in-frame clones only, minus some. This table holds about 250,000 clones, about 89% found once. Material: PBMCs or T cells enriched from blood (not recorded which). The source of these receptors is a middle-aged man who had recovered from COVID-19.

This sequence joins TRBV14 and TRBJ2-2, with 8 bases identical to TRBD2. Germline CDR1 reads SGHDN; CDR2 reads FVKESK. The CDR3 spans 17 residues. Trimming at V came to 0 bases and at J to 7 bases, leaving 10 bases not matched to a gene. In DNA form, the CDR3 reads TGTGCCAGCAGCCAAGACCAAGCGGGGGACCCGGGCGGGGAGCTGTTTTTT. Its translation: CASSQDQAGDPGGELFF.

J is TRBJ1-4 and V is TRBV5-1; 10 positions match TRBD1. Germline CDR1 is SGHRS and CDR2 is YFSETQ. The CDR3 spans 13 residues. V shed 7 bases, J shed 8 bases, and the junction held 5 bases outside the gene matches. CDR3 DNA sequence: TGCGCCAGCCGGACAGGGGGAGGGGAAAAACTGTTTTTT. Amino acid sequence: CASRTGGGEKLFF.

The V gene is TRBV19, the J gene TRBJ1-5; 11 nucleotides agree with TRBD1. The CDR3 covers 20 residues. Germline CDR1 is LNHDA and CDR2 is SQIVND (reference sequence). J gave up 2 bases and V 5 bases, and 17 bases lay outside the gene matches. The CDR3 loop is CASSPRLEAGQGARNQPQHF. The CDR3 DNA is TGTGCCAGTAGTCCACGACTCGAGGCCGGACAGGGGGCTCGCAATCAGCCCCAGCATTTT.

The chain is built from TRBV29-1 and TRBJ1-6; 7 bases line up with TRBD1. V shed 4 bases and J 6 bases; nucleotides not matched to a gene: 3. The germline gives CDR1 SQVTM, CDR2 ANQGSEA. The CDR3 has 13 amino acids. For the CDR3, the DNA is TGCAGCGTTGTGACAGGGCCTAATTCACCCCTCCACTTT. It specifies CSVVTGPNSPLHF.

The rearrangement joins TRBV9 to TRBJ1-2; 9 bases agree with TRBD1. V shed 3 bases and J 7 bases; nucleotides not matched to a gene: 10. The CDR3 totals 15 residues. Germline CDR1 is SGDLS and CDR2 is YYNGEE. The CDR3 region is CASSAGTGLMRGYTF. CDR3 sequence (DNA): TGTGCCAGCAGCGCAGGGACAGGGTTAATGCGTGGCTACACCTTC.

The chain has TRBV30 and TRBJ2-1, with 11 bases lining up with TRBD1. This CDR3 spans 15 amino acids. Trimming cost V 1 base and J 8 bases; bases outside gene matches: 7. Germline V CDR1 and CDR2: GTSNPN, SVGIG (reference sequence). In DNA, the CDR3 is TGTGCCTGGAGTGCCGGGACAGGGGGTATCGATGAGCAGTTCTTC. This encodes CAWSAGTGGIDEQFF.

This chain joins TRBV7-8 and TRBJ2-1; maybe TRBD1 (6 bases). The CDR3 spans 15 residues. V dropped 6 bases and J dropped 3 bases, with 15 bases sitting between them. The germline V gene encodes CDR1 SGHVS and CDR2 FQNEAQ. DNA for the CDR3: TGTGCCAGCAGTCCCGTGGGCAGGGGCTACAATGAGCAGTTCTTC. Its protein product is CASSPVGRGYNEQFF.

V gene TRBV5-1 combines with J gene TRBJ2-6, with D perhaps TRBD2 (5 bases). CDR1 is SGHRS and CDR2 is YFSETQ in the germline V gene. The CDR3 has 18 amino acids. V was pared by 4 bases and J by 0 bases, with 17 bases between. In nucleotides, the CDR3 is TGCGCCAGCAGCCCTGGTGCGGGTCTAATCTCTGGGGCCAACGTCCTGACTTTC. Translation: CASSPGAGLISGANVLTF.

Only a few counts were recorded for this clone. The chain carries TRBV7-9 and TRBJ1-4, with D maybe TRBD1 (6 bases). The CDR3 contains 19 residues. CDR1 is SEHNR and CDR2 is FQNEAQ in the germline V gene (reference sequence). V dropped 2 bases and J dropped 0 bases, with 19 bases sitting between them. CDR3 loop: CASSLFSSGTFATNEKLFF. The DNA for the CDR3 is TGTGCCAGCAGCTTATTTTCTTCGGGGACATTTGCAACTAATGAAAAACTGTTTTTT.

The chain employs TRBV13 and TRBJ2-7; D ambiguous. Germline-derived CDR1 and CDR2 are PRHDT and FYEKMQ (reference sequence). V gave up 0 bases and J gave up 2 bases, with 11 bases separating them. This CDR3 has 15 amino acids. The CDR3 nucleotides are TGTGCCAGCAGCTTAGGGTTACAGACAACCTACGAGCAGTACTTC. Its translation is CASSLGLQTTYEQYF.

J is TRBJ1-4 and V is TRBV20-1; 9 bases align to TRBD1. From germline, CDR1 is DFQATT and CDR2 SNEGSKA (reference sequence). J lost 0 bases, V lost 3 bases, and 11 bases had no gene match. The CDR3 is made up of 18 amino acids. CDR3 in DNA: TGCAGTGCTAGTACAATCGGGACAGGGATTGCAACTAATGAAAAACTGTTTTTT. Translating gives CSASTIGTGIATNEKLFF.

CDR3 sequence reads: CATSTIYTGSEAFF. As DNA, the CDR3 is TGTGCCACCAGCACAATTTATACAGGGTCTGAAGCTTTCTTT. This chain joins TRBV15 and TRBJ1-1, with D possibly TRBD1 on 6 matching bases. CDR3 size: 14 residues. Germline V gene lookup returns CDR1 LNHNV and CDR2 YYDKDF (reference sequence). Trimming shortened V by 4 bases and J by 6 bases, and 15 bases separated the two germline ends.

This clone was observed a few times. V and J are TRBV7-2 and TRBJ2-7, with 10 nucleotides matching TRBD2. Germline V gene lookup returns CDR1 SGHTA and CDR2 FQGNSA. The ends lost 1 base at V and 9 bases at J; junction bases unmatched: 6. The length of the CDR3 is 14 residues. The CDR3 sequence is CASSLDASGRLQYF. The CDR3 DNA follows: TGTGCCAGCAGCTTAGATGCTAGCGGGAGATTGCAGTACTTC.

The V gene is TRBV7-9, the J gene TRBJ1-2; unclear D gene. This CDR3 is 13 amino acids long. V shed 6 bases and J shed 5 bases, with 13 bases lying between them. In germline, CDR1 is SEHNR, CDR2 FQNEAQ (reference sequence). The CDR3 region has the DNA TGTGCCAGCAGAGACATTGGCGAATATGGCTACACCTTC. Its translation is CASRDIGEYGYTF.

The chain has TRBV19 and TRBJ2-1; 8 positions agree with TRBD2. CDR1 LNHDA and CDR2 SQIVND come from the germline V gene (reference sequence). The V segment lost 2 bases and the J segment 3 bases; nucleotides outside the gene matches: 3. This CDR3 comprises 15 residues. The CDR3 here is CASSIRLAYYNEQFF. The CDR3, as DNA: TGTGCCAGTAGTATAAGACTAGCGTACTACAATGAGCAGTTCTTC.

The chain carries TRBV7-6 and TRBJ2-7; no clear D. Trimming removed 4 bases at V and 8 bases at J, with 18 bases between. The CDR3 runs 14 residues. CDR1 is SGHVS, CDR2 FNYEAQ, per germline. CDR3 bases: TGTGCCAGCAGCTCACTCGATTCTTCGGAGAAGCAGTACTTC. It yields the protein CASSSLDSSEKQYF. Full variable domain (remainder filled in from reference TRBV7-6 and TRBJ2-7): GAGVSQSPRYKVTKRGQDVALRCDPISGHVSLYWYRQALGQGPEFLTYFNYEAQQDKSGLPNDRFSAERPEGSISTLTIQRTEQRDSAMYRCASSSLDSSEKQYFGPGTRLTVT.

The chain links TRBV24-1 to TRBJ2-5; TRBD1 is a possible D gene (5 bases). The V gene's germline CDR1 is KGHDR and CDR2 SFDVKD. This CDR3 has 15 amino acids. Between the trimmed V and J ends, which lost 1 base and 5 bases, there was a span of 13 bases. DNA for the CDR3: TGTGCCACCAGTGATTTCGGCCAGGGTGGGGAGACCCAGTACTTC. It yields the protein CATSDFGQGGETQYF.

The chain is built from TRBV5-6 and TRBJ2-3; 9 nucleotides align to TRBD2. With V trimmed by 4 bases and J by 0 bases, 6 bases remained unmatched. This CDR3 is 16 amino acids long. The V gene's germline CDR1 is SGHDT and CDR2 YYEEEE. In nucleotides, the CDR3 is TGTGCCAGCAGCCCTGGGACTAGCCTAAGCACAGATACGCAGTATTTT. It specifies CASSPGTSLSTDTQYF. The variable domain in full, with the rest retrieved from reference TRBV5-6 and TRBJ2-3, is DAGVTQSPTHLIKTRGQQVTLRCSPKSGHDTVSWYQQALGQGPQFIFQYYEEEERQRGNFPDRFSGHQFPNYSSELNVNALLLGDSALYLCASSPGTSLSTDTQYFGPGTRLTVL.

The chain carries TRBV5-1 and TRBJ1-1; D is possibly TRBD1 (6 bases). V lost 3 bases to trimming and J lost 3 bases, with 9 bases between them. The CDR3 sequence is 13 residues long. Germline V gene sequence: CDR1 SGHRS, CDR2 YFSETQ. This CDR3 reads CASSSRQDTEAFF. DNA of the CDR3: TGCGCCAGCAGCTCCCGACAGGACACTGAAGCTTTCTTT.

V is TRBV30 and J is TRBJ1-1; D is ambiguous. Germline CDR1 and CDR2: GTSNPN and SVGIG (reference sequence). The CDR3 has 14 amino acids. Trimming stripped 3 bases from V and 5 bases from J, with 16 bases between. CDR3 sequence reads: CAWSVGLGRTEAFF. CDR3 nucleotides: TGTGCCTGGAGCGTAGGACTCGGGAGAACTGAAGCTTTCTTT.

The CDR3 is CASMARDWGSNQPQHF. The DNA of the CDR3 is TGTGCCAGTATGGCCCGGGACTGGGGGAGCAATCAGCCCCAGCATTTT. J is TRBJ1-5 and V is TRBV19, with a weak D call TRBD1 (5 bases). Looked up from germline, CDR1 is LNHDA and CDR2 is SQIVND (reference sequence). The V and J ends lost 7 bases and 1 base respectively, with 17 bases between them. The CDR3 covers 16 residues.

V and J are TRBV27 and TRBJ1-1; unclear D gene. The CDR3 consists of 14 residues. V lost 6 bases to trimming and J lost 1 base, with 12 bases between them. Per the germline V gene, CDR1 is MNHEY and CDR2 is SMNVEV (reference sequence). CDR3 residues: CASSPNRGNTEAFF. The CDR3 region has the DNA TGTGCCAGCAGCCCGAATCGGGGGAACACTGAAGCTTTCTTT.

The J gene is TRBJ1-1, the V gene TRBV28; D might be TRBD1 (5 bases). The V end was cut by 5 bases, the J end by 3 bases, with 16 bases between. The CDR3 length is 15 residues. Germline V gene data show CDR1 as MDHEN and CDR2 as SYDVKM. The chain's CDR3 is CASSQQTEGYTEAFF. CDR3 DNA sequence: TGTGCCAGCAGTCAACAGACAGAAGGATACACTGAAGCTTTCTTT.

CDR3 DNA sequence: TGTGCCAGCAGCCAAGACGGGGGAGGTCCGCAGTACTTC. Translation gives CASSQDGGGPQYF. The rearrangement uses TRBV4-2 and TRBJ2-7, with a tentative D call TRBD2 (6 bases). Germline assignment: CDR1 LGHNA and CDR2 YNFKEQ. V was clipped by 0 bases and J by 9 bases, with 12 bases between them. CDR3 length equals 13 residues.

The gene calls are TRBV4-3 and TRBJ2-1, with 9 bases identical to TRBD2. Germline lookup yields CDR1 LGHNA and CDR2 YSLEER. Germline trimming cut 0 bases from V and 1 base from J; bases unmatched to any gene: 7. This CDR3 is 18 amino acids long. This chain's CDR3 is CASSQDPTSGLSYNEQFF. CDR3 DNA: TGCGCCAGCAGCCAAGATCCGACTAGCGGACTGTCCTACAATGAGCAGTTCTTC.

The CDR3: CASSRTGENTEAFF. The CDR3 DNA reads as TGTGCCAGCAGTCGTACAGGGGAAAACACTGAAGCTTTCTTT. This chain connects TRBV6-5 to TRBJ1-1; 7 positions agree with TRBD1. Trimming cost V 5 bases and J 2 bases; bases outside gene matches: 5. The length of the CDR3 is 14 residues. Germline V lookup: CDR1 MNHEY, CDR2 SVGAGI.

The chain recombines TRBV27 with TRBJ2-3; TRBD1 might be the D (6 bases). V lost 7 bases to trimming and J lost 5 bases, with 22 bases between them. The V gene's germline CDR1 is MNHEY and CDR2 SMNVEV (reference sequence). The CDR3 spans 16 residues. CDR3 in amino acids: CASTRGGGLYGDTQYF. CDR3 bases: TGTGCCAGCACCAGAGGGGGTGGGCTGTACGGAGATACGCAGTATTTT.